The entry that follows covers one TCR beta chain sequence. No cognate antigen has been identified for it. Per-nucleotide qualities are absent, and no much larger clonotype sits a single base away. The germline V gene encodes CDR1 LGHNA and CDR2 YSLEER. The germline V end is reduced by 0 bases and the J end by 4 bases; junction bases left unmatched: 9. From its cysteine to its phenylalanine, the CDR3 spans 17 amino acids. This entry keeps only the CDR3 DNA: 51 bases, framed from base 1. These data are taken from a study of response to subunit inactivated influenza vaccine (dated by TCRdb to 2016 to 2019). A note on the overall study: The study used deep quantitative T cell receptor repertoire profiling to track responses to a trivalent subunit inactivated influenza vaccine. What the study reported, not specific to this receptor: It was suggested by the authors that each seasonal influenza vaccination may recruit only a limited number of new T cells.

Library creation used RT-PCR. For sequencing, an Illumina HiSeq 2500 was employed. The raw public reads went through TCRdb reprocessing: fastp at Q25, MiXCR clone calling, in-frame beta chains kept. Entries are consolidated by CDR3 protein sequence, retaining the most common genes and DNA. This sample comprises about 800,000 distinct CDR3 sequences, 21% of them detected only once. The leading ten clones occupy roughly 10% of the sample. The chain was built from TRBV4-3 and TRBJ2-1; 7 central bases correspond to TRBD2. The starting material was PBMCs from blood, obtained around 5 days after vaccination. The receptor's source is a man in his fifties who received an inactivated influenza vaccine. Donor details come from another sample of the same person, matched by shared clones. The DNA sequence follows: TGCGCCAGCAGCCAAGAGTACGTGACGGGAGGATACAATGAGCAGTTCTTC. This translates into CASSQEYVTGGYNEQFF.